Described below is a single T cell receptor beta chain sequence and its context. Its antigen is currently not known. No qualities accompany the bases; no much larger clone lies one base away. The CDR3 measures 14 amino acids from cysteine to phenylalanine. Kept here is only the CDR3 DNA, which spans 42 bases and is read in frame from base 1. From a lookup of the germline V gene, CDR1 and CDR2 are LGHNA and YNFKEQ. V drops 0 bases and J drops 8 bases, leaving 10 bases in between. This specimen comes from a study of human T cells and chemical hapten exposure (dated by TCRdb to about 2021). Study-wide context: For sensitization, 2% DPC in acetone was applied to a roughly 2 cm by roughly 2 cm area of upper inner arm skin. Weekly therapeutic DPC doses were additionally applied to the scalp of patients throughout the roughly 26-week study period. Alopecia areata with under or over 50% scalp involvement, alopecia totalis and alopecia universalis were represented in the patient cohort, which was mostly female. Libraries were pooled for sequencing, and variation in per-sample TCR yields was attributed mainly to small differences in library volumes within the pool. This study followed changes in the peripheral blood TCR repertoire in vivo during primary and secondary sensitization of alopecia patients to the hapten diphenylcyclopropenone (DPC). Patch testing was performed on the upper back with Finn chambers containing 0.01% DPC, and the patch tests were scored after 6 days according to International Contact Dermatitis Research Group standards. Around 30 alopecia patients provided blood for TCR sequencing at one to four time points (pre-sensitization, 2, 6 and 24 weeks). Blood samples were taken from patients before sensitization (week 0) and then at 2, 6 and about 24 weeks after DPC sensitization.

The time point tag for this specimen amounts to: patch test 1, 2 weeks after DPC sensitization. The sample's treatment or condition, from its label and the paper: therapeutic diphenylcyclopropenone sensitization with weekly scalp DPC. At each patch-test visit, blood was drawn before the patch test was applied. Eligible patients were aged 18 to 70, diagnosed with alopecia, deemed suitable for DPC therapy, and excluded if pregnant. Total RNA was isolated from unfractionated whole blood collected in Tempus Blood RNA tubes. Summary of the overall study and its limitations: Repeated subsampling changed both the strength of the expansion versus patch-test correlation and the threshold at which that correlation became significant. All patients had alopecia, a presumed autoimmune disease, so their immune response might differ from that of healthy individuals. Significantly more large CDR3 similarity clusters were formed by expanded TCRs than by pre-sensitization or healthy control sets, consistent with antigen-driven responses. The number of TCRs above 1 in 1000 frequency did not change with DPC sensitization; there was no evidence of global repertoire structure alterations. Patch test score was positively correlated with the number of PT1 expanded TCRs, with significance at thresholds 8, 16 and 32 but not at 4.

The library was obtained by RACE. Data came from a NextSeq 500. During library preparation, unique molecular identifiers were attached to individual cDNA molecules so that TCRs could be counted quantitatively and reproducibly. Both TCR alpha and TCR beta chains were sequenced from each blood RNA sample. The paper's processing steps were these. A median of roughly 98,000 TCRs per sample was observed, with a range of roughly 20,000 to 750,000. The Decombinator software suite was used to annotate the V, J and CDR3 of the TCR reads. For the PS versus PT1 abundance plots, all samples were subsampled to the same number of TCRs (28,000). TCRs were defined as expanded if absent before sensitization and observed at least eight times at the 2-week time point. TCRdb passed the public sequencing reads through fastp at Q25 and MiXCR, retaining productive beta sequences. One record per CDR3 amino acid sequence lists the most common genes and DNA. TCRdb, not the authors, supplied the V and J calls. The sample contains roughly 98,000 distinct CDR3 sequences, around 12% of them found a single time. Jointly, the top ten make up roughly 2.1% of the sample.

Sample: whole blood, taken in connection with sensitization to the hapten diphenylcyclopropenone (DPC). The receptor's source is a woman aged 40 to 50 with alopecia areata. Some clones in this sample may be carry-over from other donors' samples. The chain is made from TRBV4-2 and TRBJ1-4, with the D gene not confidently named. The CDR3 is CASSQEYRKEKLFF. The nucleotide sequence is TGTGCCAGCAGCCAAGAATATAGAAAGGAAAAACTGTTTTTT.